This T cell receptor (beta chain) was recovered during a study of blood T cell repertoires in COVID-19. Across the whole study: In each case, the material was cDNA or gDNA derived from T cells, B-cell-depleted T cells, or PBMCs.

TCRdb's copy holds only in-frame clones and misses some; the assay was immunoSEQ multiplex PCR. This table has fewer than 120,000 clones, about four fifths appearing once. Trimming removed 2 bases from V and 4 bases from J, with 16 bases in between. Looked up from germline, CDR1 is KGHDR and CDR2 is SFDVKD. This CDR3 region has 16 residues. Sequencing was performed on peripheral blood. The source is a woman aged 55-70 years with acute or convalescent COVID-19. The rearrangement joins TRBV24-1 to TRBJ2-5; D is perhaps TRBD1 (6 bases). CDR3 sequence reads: CATSDSLRRGGETQYF. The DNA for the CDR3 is TGTGCCACCAGTGATTCCCTCCGCAGGGGCGGAGAGACCCAGTACTTC.